The T cell receptor (beta chain) described here comes from a study of blood T cell repertoires in COVID-19. Only in-frame clones appear in the TCRdb table, and some are missing; sequencing was by immunoSEQ multiplex PCR. The data hold 470,000 or so clones, with about 90% observed a single time. Germline CDR1 reads KGHSY; CDR2 reads FQNENV. The ends were cut back, 0 bases at V and 2 bases at J, with 8 bases in the middle. The CDR3 totals 15 residues. Sequencing was done on a sample of PBMCs or T cells enriched from blood (not recorded which). The rearrangement uses TRBV16 and TRBJ1-3; no definite D call. The source is a woman aged 18-29 years with acute COVID-19. CDR3 DNA sequence: TGTGCCAGCAGCCAATCGTGGGCTACTGGAAACACCATATATTTT. Translating it yields CASSQSWATGNTIYF. The full variable domain, in which reference TRBV16 and TRBJ1-3 provide the parts outside the CDR3, is GEEVAQTPKHLVRGEGQKAKLYCAPIKGHSYVFWYQQVLKNEFKFLISFQNENVFDETGMPKERFSAKCLPNSPCSLEIQATKLEDSAVYFCASSQSWATGNTIYFGEGSWLTVV.